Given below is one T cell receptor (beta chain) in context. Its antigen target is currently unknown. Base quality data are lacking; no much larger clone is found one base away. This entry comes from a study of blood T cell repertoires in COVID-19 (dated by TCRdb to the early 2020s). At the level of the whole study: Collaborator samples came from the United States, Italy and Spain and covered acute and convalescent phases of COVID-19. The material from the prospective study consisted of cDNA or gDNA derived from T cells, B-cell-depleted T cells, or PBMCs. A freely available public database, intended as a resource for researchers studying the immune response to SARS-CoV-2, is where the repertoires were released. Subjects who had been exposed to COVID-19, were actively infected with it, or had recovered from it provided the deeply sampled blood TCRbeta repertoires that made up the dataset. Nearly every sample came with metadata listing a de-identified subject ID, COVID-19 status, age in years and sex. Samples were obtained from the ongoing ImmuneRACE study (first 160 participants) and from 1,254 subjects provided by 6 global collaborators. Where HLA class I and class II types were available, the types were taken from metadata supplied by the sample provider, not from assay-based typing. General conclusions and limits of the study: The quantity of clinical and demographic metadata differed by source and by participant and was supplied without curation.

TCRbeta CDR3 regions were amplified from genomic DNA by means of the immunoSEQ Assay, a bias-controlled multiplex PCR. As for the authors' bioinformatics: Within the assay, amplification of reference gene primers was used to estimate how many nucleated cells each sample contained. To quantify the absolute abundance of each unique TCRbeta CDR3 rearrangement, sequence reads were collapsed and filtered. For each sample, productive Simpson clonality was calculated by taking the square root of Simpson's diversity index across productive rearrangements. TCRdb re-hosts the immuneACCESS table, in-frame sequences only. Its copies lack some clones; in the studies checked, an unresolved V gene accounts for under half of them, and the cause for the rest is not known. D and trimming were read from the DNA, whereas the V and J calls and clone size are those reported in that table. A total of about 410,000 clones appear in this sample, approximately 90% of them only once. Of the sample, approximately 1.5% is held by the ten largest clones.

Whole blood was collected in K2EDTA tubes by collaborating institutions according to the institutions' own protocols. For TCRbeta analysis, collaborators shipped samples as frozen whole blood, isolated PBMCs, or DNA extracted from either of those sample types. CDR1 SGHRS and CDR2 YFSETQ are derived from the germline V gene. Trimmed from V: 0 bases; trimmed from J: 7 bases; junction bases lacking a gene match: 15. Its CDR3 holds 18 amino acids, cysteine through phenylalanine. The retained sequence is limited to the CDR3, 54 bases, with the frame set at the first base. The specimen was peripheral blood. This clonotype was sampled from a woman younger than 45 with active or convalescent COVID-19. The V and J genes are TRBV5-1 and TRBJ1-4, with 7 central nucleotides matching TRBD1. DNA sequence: TGCGCCAGCAGCTTGGCCGGGCAGGGGGGCGAGTATGTTGAAAAACTGTTTTTT. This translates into CASSLAGQGGEYVEKLFF.